This TCR beta chain was identified in a study of shared clonotypes between healthy human individuals (dated by TCRdb to 2020 to 2022). Study-wide context: Three men and two women, aged 18 to 49 years, made up the cohort. For each donor, three plates each were used for CD4 naive and CD4 memory, two plates were used for CD8 naive, and one plate was used for CD8 memory. The study deeply sequenced blood TCR repertoires of five healthy adults to estimate repertoire size and the extent of clonotype sharing between individuals. Libraries were prepared and TCR repertoires were sequenced by different laboratories using diverse techniques, in order to increase sequencing depth and limit assay-specific biases. Per donor, leukapheresis produced somewhere between about 0.94 and 8.9 billion PBMCs. What the work shows at the level of the full study, not this receptor alone: Larger estimated clonotype richness was generally found for naive subsets than for memory subsets. Based on pairwise subsampling, the degree of clonotype sharing among donors was expected to be affected by sequencing depth. When several donors were compared, the shared fraction of clonotypes was around 5% for naive CD4, approximately 3.3% for naive CD8, more than 2% for memory CD4, and 0.3% to 0.5% for memory CD8. Sampling was limited to blood, and TCR repertoires in tissue likely differ from TCR repertoires in blood. Even with the large sequencing depth, rarefaction of the sorted-subset datasets indicated that sequencing was incomplete. Clonotypes shared by all four sorted-subset donors showed higher generation probabilities than non-shared clonotypes. The genetic and exposure-history diversity represented was limited by the small number of donors.

Donors were healthy HIV-negative adults with no recently reported acute infections or vaccinations. All donors were Caucasian adults living in Nashville, Tennessee, USA. CD4+ T cells were enriched through magnetic negative selection, after which naive cells were positively selected on CD45RA and the remaining negative fraction served as the memory subset. Blood was obtained by leukapheresis, after which PBMCs were separated by Ficoll-Histopaque density gradient centrifugation and cryopreserved in liquid nitrogen vapor phase. Analytical flow cytometry was used to check the purity and quantity of every magnetically sorted T cell population. Genomic DNA was isolated from every sorted fraction and measured by UV absorbance on a Nanodrop 2000c. A few counts support this clone. There is no known antigen for this receptor. No quality values exist for individual bases; no much larger clone is one base distant.

Using the deep immunoSEQ assay, multiplex PCR amplified TCR CDR3 regions from genomic DNA. Genomic DNA extracted from each cell subset was distributed evenly over all wells of several immunoSEQ 96-well plates, and each plate served as one replicate. Each replicate PCR for sorted subsets received around 210 ng genomic DNA, equal to about 30,000 T cell genomes. The purified libraries were quantified using a Qubit 3.0 fluorometer, sized with a Bioanalyzer 2100, and then quantified again using the KAPA Library Quantification kit. Each immunoSEQ 96-well plate was sequenced on its own single-read 150-cycle Illumina NextSeq 550 flow cell. Turning to the authors' computational methods: Because only junctional sequences without quality scores were contained in the immunoSEQ output, filtering matching that applied to full-length reads could not be performed. Sequences were annotated with PyIR, a Python wrapper for IgBLAST v1.9, and V/J genes and CDR3 were assigned using IMGT germline references. Reads were removed for weak V/J assignments (E-value above 1e-6), missing CDR3, stop codons, out-of-frame junctions, or ambiguous translated residues. V3J clonotypes were defined as sequences sharing the same inferred V gene, J gene, and CDR3 amino acid sequence. Percentage overlap between repertoires was computed as shared unique clonotypes divided by the size of the smaller repertoire. Three approaches were used to assess repertoire richness: RTK rarefaction, the Chao1 estimator, and Recon v2.1 estimates of unobserved clonotypes. Generation probabilities for all TCRbeta clonotypes obtained by the gDNA method from a handful of donors were computed using OLGA. The table was pulled from immuneACCESS by TCRdb, which kept in-frame rearrangements only. Such tables lose some clones; where checked, under half of the loss comes from unresolved V genes, and the rest has no known cause. V, J and clone size are those of that table, while D and trimming were read from the DNA. This sample is represented by about 960,000 clones; about three quarters of them were singletons. The top ten constitute approximately 1.5% of the sample.

This receptor was taken from a man younger than 35 in good health. The sequencing input was memory CD4+ T cells sorted from blood. The sample's cell subset or site label, in plain terms: CD45RA-negative fraction.

The CDR3 protein: CASRVSTGELFF. The DNA sequence is TGTGCCAGCAGGGTTTCGACCGGGGAGCTGTTTTTT. The V and J segments used are TRBV6-1 and TRBJ2-2, with the D gene not clear enough to name. CDR1 is given as MNHNS and CDR2 as SASEGT, both from the germline V gene. From the cysteine through the phenylalanine, the CDR3 covers 12 amino acids. Here the CDR3 DNA is all that survives: 36 bases in frame from base 1. V is reduced by 6 bases and J by 5 bases, leaving a spacing of 7 bases between them.